These 11 T cell receptor beta chains were sequenced from one sample in a study of shared clonotypes between healthy human individuals. CD45RO negativity and positive selection for CCR7 defined naive CD8 cells, a population that excluded terminally differentiated effector memory CD45RA+ cells. Assay used: immunoSEQ multiplex PCR; TCRdb lists only in-frame clones, some missing. The sample lists about 680,000 clones; about 91% were seen once. The sequencing input was naive CD8+ T cells sorted from blood. The receptors were sampled from a man aged 25-45 years in good health.

The CDR3 protein is CASSRQGGQPQHF. The CDR3 DNA reads TGTGCCAGCAGTCGACAGGGGGGCCAGCCCCAGCATTTT. The J gene is TRBJ1-5, the V gene TRBV27; TRBD1 matches at 9 bases. V gave up 5 bases and J gave up 7 bases; unmatched junction bases: 3. This CDR3 has 13 residues. Germline V gene lookup returns CDR1 MNHEY and CDR2 SMNVEV (reference sequence).

The gene calls are TRBV27 and TRBJ2-1; D may be TRBD1 (6 bases). Trimming left V 8 bases short and J 6 bases short, with 17 bases between. The germline V gene has CDR1 MNHEY and CDR2 SMNVEV (reference sequence). The CDR3 consists of 14 residues. The DNA of the CDR3 is TGTGCCAGCGGATCGGTTGGGGGCCGCAATGAGCAGTTCTTC. Encoded protein: CASGSVGGRNEQFF.

The rearrangement joins TRBV11-1 to TRBJ2-1; D remains unclear. Germline assignment: CDR1 SGHAT and CDR2 FQDESV (reference sequence). This CDR3 is 13 amino acids long. V shed 2 bases and J shed 2 bases, with 4 bases lying between them. Here the CDR3 reads CASSLQTYNEQFF. The CDR3 DNA reads TGTGCCAGCAGCTTACAGACCTACAATGAGCAGTTCTTC. The whole variable domain, remainder taken from reference TRBV11-1 and TRBJ2-1, is EAEVAQSPRYKITEKSQAVAFWCDPISGHATLYWYRQILGQGPELLVQFQDESVVDDSQLPKDRFSAERLKGVDSTLKIQPAELGDSAMYLCASSLQTYNEQFFGPGTRLTVL.

The rearrangement joins TRBV27 to TRBJ2-7; TRBD1 aligns across 9 bases. CDR1 MNHEY and CDR2 SMNVEV come from the germline V gene (reference sequence). J was trimmed by 7 bases and V by 10 bases; bases with no gene match: 26. There are 18 residues in the CDR3. CDR3 residues: CATKYTPSGTGFPGEQYF. The CDR3 region has the DNA TGTGCCACAAAGTACACACCCTCGGGGACAGGGTTTCCGGGGGAGCAGTACTTC.

The CDR3 nucleotides are TGCGCCAGCAGCCAAGACCGGACAGGTAGTGGAAACACCATATATTTT. Protein sequence: CASSQDRTGSGNTIYF. The chain is built from TRBV4-3 and TRBJ1-3; the match to TRBD1 covers 7 bases. The CDR3 runs 16 residues. The germline CDR1 and CDR2 sequences are LGHNA and YSLEER. The V segment lost 0 bases and the J segment 3 bases; nucleotides outside the gene matches: 5.

The chain has TRBV5-1 and TRBJ2-7; TRBD2 aligns across 7 bases. The CDR3 covers 11 residues. The V and J ends lost 3 bases and 6 bases, in that order; junction bases with no gene match: 0. The germline CDR1 and CDR2 sequences are SGHRS and YFSETQ. The CDR3 DNA is TGCGCCAGCAGCTCGGGGGGCGAGCAGTACTTC. It specifies CASSSGGEQYF.

This chain joins TRBV18 and TRBJ2-7; D not certain. V shed 3 bases and J shed 2 bases, with 5 bases lying between them. Germline lookup yields CDR1 KGHSH and CDR2 LQKENI. The CDR3 totals 12 residues. CDR3 coding DNA: TGTGCCAGCTCACCTGAGACCTACGAGCAGTACTTC. Its protein is CASSPETYEQYF.

The genes are TRBV10-3 and TRBJ2-1; 7 nucleotides match TRBD2. This CDR3 comprises 14 residues. Germline loops: CDR1 ENHRY, CDR2 SYGVKD. V trimming: 6 bases; J trimming: 5 bases; junction bases outside the gene matches: 7. CDR3 DNA: TGTGCCATCAGAGCTAGCGGAACCAACAATGAGCAGTTCTTC. It yields the protein CAIRASGTNNEQFF.

The V gene is TRBV11-2, the J gene TRBJ2-7; 8 nucleotides agree with TRBD1. With 3 bases clipped from V and 4 bases from J, the junction kept 8 bases outside the gene matches. Germline values: CDR1 SGHAT, CDR2 FQNNGV. This CDR3 is 15 amino acids long. The CDR3 DNA reads TGTGCCAGCAGCTTGTTTGGAGACAGGGGTTACGAGCAGTACTTC. This encodes CASSLFGDRGYEQYF.

V is TRBV5-8 and J is TRBJ2-5, with D tentatively TRBD1 (6 bases). Germline V gene lookup returns CDR1 SGHTS and CDR2 YDEGEE. V was trimmed by 4 bases and J by 1 base, leaving 17 bases between them. CDR3 length equals 16 residues. Here the CDR3 reads CASSGQLDRTQETQYF. The CDR3 DNA is TGTGCCAGCAGCGGACAGCTTGACCGGACCCAAGAGACCCAGTACTTC.

This chain joins TRBV7-6 and TRBJ2-6; 7 bases agree with TRBD1. The CDR3 has 17 residues. V shed 3 bases and J 0 bases; nucleotides not matched to a gene: 5. Germline V CDR1 and CDR2: SGHVS, FNYEAQ. This CDR3 is CASSFDRDHSGANVLTF. The CDR3 DNA sequence: TGTGCCAGCAGCTTCGACAGGGATCACTCTGGGGCCAACGTCCTGACTTTC.